A selection of T cell receptor beta chains follows, all from one sample in a study of cytomegalovirus exposure and HLA in healthy donors. The protocol was immunoSEQ multiplex PCR, while the TCRdb copy is restricted to in-frame clones and leaves out a portion. The sample comprises approximately 190,000 clones, 80% to 85% of which are singletons, and about 0.25% rests with the top ten. Sequencing used PBMCs. These receptors were obtained from a boy younger than 18 in good health and CMV-seronegative. CDR3s leave out the opening cysteine and the closing phenylalanine or tryptophan.

V gene	J gene	CDR3 protein
TRBV27	TRBJ2-7	ASSLAGTGVDEQY
TRBV7-2	TRBJ1-6	ASSERRMGSGSPLH
TRBV7-9	TRBJ2-2	ASSRTGSTGELF
TRBV5-1	TRBJ2-7	ASSQQISYEQY
TRBV5-1	TRBJ1-1	ASSLEGTGAEAF
TRBV25-1	TRBJ1-1	ASTWALEAF
TRBV19	TRBJ2-5	ASSRNLRGNTETQY
TRBV11-2	TRBJ2-7	ASSSRAITYEQY
TRBV19	TRBJ1-1	ASSIEGGWTEAF
TRBV9	TRBJ2-1	ASSGVGESSYNEQF
TRBV9	TRBJ1-2	ASSEGAFTYGYT
TRBV25-1	TRBJ1-6	ASSEVQGLGHSPLH
TRBV27	TRBJ2-1	ASFPGSSSYNEQF
TRBV5-4	-	ASSLWGGLEQY
TRBV19	TRBJ2-1	ASSRTGPNEQF
TRBV19	TRBJ1-2	ASSMFQGNYGYT
TRBV30	TRBJ2-1	AWSAVAGGGYNEQF
TRBV30	TRBJ1-1	AGDKGGTEAF
TRBV5-1	TRBJ2-1	ASSLSASGAYNEQF
TRBV29-1	TRBJ1-3	SVEGVGGVVSGNTIY
TRBV7-3	TRBJ1-2	ASSLTTRVRNYGYT
TRBV10-2	TRBJ2-7	ASGEAGPYEQY
TRBV7-9	TRBJ2-2	ASWGTVLYDTGELF
TRBV9	TRBJ1-2	ASSGGGNYGYT
TRBV30	TRBJ2-1	AWSVWQDNEQF
TRBV18	TRBJ1-4	ASSPSGQGGEKLF
TRBV9	TRBJ1-2	ASSVAPSGNYGYT
TRBV10-3	TRBJ2-7	AISETGSPGGSYEQY
TRBV6-6	TRBJ2-7	ASSRQTYEQY
TRBV27	TRBJ2-5	ASSLIGGGETQY
TRBV5-4	TRBJ2-5	ASSSQGDETQY
TRBV2	TRBJ1-2	ASSDETALNDRIEGYT
TRBV5-6	TRBJ2-7	ASSLGTGFYEQY
TRBV30	TRBJ2-1	AWSFTGLAYNEQF
TRBV7-2	TRBJ2-4	ASSLGPYPAKNIQY
TRBV28	TRBJ1-1	ASSARGGVGGTEAF
TRBV14	TRBJ2-5	ASSLDREFEKTQY
TRBV28	TRBJ1-5	ASSFLGQGASQPQH
TRBV21-1	TRBJ2-3	ASSKRQGTDTQY
TRBV29-1	TRBJ1-2	SVSRQGAYGYT
TRBV27	TRBJ1-1	ASSLAPGVTEAF
TRBV19	TRBJ1-1	ASTGGAEAF
TRBV27	TRBJ2-5	ASSLLDSQETQY